Here is one T cell receptor (beta chain) with its context. The antigen is not known. The germline gene is not matched at one end of the junction; a read error may be the cause. The CDR3 sequence is 13 residues long. CDR1 and CDR2 (germline): MGHRA, YSYEKL. This record belongs to a study of T cell responses to AZD1222 COVID-19 vaccine. Points from the study as a whole: Across spike, vaccine-associated CD4 TCRs were found, dominant at 160-218 and 743-854. Nearly half of spike-specific TCRs reportedly go after variant regions that carry no mutations. Donors were chiefly white British, with a greater number of females, and clonal diversity was perhaps underestimated.

TCRdb's table, derived via immunoSEQ multiplex PCR, lists solely in-frame clones and lacks some. Among roughly 70,000 clones, about four fifths were seen once, and the ten largest hold about 6%. The source of this sequence is an adult who received the AZD1222 COVID-19 vaccine. The input for sequencing was peripheral blood, taken 28 days after the second AZD1222 dose. The gene calls are TRBV4-1 and TRBJ1-2; D remains ambiguous. CDR3 nucleotides: TGCGCCAGCAGCCAAGATCTTGCGGCCGCGATACCCTTC. It encodes CASSQDLAAAIPF.